Below, one T cell receptor (beta chain) is given with its context. This sample is part of a study of blood T cell repertoires in COVID-19. Overall study context: PBMCs, B-cell-depleted T cells, or T cells were the source of the cDNA or gDNA that made up the material.

Clones were read by immunoSEQ multiplex PCR, and TCRdb kept only the in-frame ones, dropping some. Here the sample spans under 200,000 clones, around 82% being singletons. The CDR3 spans 13 residues. V lost 0 bases to trimming and J lost 4 bases, with 9 bases between them. Germline-derived CDR1 and CDR2 are GTSNPN and SVGIG (reference sequence). Specimen: peripheral blood. This sequence originates from a man between 70 and 80 years old with active or convalescent COVID-19. This chain joins TRBV30 and TRBJ1-2, with D uncertain. In DNA, the CDR3 is TGTGCCTGGAGTGTATCAGGCATCTATGGCTACACCTTC. It translates to CAWSVSGIYGYTF.